One sample yielded the 29 T cell receptor beta chains listed below, sequenced in a study of blood T cell repertoires in COVID-19. Using immunoSEQ multiplex PCR, the repertoire was profiled, and TCRdb retains in-frame clones only, with some absent. The sample lists 260,000 or so clones, 80% to 90% occurring once. Material for sequencing was PBMCs or T cells enriched from blood (not recorded which). The source is a young man who had recovered from COVID-19.

The chain carries TRBV12-3 or TRBV12-4 and TRBJ1-2; D is ambiguous. The CDR3 length is 13 residues. Trimming took off 3 bases at V and 6 bases at J, with 11 bases between the two ends. This chain's CDR3 is CASSLVDNHGYTF. The CDR3 bases are TGTGCCAGCAGTTTGGTCGACAATCATGGCTACACCTTC.

The rearrangement uses TRBV12-3 or TRBV12-4 and TRBJ2-3; D is undetermined. The germline V and J ends were trimmed by 4 bases and 2 bases, with 7 bases remaining between them. This CDR3 is built from 13 residues. CDR3 in DNA: TGTGCCAGCAGTTCGACTCACACAGATACGCAGTATTTT. It translates to CASSSTHTDTQYF.

The rearrangement uses TRBV10-3 and TRBJ2-7; 7 bases are shared with TRBD1. The CDR3 consists of 14 residues. The germline V gene encodes CDR1 ENHRY and CDR2 SYGVKD. Unmatched junction bases numbered 8, after V lost 4 bases and J lost 5 bases. CDR3 bases: TGTGCCATCAGTGCCTTGACAGGGTGGCACGAGCAGTACTTC. Its protein is CAISALTGWHEQYF.

This clone was observed once. This sequence joins TRBV3-1 (or the pseudogene TRBV3-2) and TRBJ1-2, with 9 bases fitting TRBD1. CDR3 length: 15 amino acids. J was trimmed by 4 bases and V by 0 bases; bases with no gene match: 3. Germline V CDR1 and CDR2: LGHDT, YNNKEL (reference sequence). The CDR3: CASSQDTGQGYGYTF. The CDR3 nucleotides are TGTGCCAGCAGCCAAGATACGGGACAGGGCTATGGCTACACCTTC.

Only one count was recorded for this clone. V is TRBV19 and J is TRBJ1-4, with D possibly being TRBD1 (6 bases). The germline V gene has CDR1 LNHDA and CDR2 SQIVND (reference sequence). This CDR3 has 14 amino acids. V was pared by 3 bases and J by 5 bases, with 10 bases between. The DNA of the CDR3 is TGTGCCAGTAGTATGGGGGACACGAATGAAAAACTGTTTTTT. Protein: CASSMGDTNEKLFF.

J is TRBJ2-7 and V is TRBV10-1; D uncertain. The CDR3 runs to 13 residues. Germline loops: CDR1 WNHNN, CDR2 SYGVQD (reference sequence). Trimming took off 0 bases at V and 3 bases at J, with 6 bases between the two ends. The CDR3 protein is CASSESSNYEQYF. The CDR3 nucleotides read TGCGCCAGCAGTGAGTCGTCTAACTACGAGCAGTACTTC.

The chain couples TRBV5-1 to TRBJ2-3, with TRBD2 matching over 8 bases. In germline, CDR1 is SGHRS, CDR2 YFSETQ. With V trimmed by 9 bases and J by 0 bases, 6 bases remained unmatched. CDR3 length: 14 amino acids. This chain's CDR3 is CATGGGRSTDTQYF. The CDR3 region has the DNA TGCGCCACCGGGGGGGGGCGTAGCACAGATACGCAGTATTTT.

This clone turned up a few times. The genes are TRBV3-1 (or the pseudogene TRBV3-2) and TRBJ1-2, with a weak D call TRBD1 (5 bases). Germline loops: CDR1 LGHDT, CDR2 YNNKEL (reference sequence). V was clipped by 4 bases and J by 9 bases, with 9 bases between them. There are 11 residues in the CDR3. The CDR3 DNA is TGTGCCAGCAGCCGGGGGGATCGCTACACCTTC. This translates into CASSRGDRYTF.

The chain has TRBV6-5 and TRBJ2-7; TRBD1 matches at 8 bases. V trimming: 6 bases; J trimming: 0 bases; junction bases outside the gene matches: 7. Germline lookup yields CDR1 MNHEY and CDR2 SVGAGI. The CDR3 runs 15 residues. The CDR3 sequence is CASRARGLDSYEQYF. The CDR3 DNA reads as TGTGCCAGCAGAGCCAGGGGGCTGGACTCCTACGAGCAGTACTTC.

The chain is built from TRBV30 and TRBJ1-6; 8 nucleotides agree with TRBD1. The trim removed 2 bases at V and 5 bases at J, leaving 5 bases unmatched. The length of the CDR3 is 15 residues. The germline gives CDR1 GTSNPN, CDR2 SVGIG (reference sequence). The CDR3 reads CAWSLSDRDNSPLHF. CDR3 DNA: TGTGCCTGGAGTTTGTCGGACAGGGATAATTCACCCCTCCACTTT. The full variable domain, with the rest looked up from reference TRBV30 and TRBJ1-6, is SQTIHQWPATLVQPVGSPLSLECTVEGTSNPNLYWYRQAAGRGLQLLFYSVGIGQISSEVPQNLSASRPQDRQFILSSKKLLLSDSGFYLCAWSLSDRDNSPLHFGNGTRLTVT.

The chain is built from TRBV5-1 and TRBJ2-7; 7 bases map to TRBD1. The ends lost 4 bases at V and 1 base at J; junction bases unmatched: 8. The CDR3 runs 15 residues. The V gene's germline CDR1 is SGHRS and CDR2 YFSETQ. The CDR3 loop reads CASSLDREASYEQYF. CDR3 DNA: TGCGCCAGCAGCCTAGACAGGGAAGCGTCCTACGAGCAGTACTTC.

Only a few counts were recorded for this clone. The rearrangement links TRBV11-2 to TRBJ2-7, with D possibly matching TRBD2 (7 bases). V lost 2 bases and J 2 bases, leaving 10 bases between the germline ends. Germline assignment: CDR1 SGHAT and CDR2 FQNNGV. This CDR3 contains 14 residues. This CDR3 reads CASSLFGGPYEQYF. In DNA, the CDR3 is TGTGCCAGCAGCTTATTCGGGGGGCCCTACGAGCAGTACTTC.

The chain uses TRBV28 and TRBJ1-5; D unclear. Germline V gene lookup returns CDR1 MDHEN and CDR2 SYDVKM. This CDR3 has 14 residues. With 2 bases removed from V and 6 bases from J, the gap between germline ends came to 11 bases. This CDR3 is CASSLPGSAQPQHF. CDR3 DNA sequence: TGTGCCAGCAGTTTACCCGGGAGTGCTCAGCCCCAGCATTTT.

The chain has TRBV5-6 and TRBJ2-1; D uncertain. Between the trimmed V and J ends, which lost 0 bases and 7 bases, there was a span of 11 bases. The CDR3 contains 14 residues. Germline lookup yields CDR1 SGHDT and CDR2 YYEEEE. The CDR3 loop is CASSLVRLSNEQFF. CDR3 in DNA: TGTGCCAGCAGCTTGGTCAGGTTGAGTAATGAGCAGTTCTTC.

V usage is TRBV24-1 and J usage is TRBJ2-1, with 14 positions matching TRBD2. Trimming took 2 bases from V and 9 from J; bases not matched to a gene: 8. In germline, CDR1 is KGHDR, CDR2 SFDVKD. The CDR3 runs 17 residues. The CDR3 DNA sequence: TGTGCCACCAGTGATTCCAGACTAGCGGGGGGGTTCGGTGAGCAGTTCTTC. Its translation is CATSDSRLAGGFGEQFF.

J is TRBJ1-1 and V is TRBV2; D unclear. From germline, CDR1 is SNHLY and CDR2 FYNNEI. The length of the CDR3 is 12 residues. V was shortened by 6 bases and J by 7 bases, with 12 bases between the two germline ends. CDR3: CASRTRAFEAFF. DNA for the CDR3: TGTGCCAGCAGGACTAGGGCCTTTGAAGCTTTCTTT.

The CDR3 DNA follows: TGTGCCAGCAGCCCGGCCTACGAGCAGTACTTC. Protein sequence: CASSPAYEQYF. The chain uses TRBV5-5 and TRBJ2-7; D gene unclear. The CDR3 is 11 residues long. V dropped 4 bases and J dropped 2 bases, with 4 bases sitting between them. Germline V gene data show CDR1 as SGHKS and CDR2 as YYEKEE (reference sequence).

This chain uses TRBV21-1 with TRBJ1-2; whether TRBD1, the table's D call, matches the DNA was not checked. TRBV21-1 is listed as a pseudogene. The CDR3 covers 15 residues. This CDR3 is CASSETDNLNYGYTF. The CDR3 DNA sequence: TGTGCCAGCAGCGAGACAGACAATCTGAACTATGGCTACACCTTC.

The chain recombines TRBV21-1 with TRBJ1-2. TRBV21-1 is designated a pseudogene. This CDR3 has 13 amino acids. This CDR3 reads CASSNEGHPLYTF. DNA of the CDR3: TGTGCCAGCAGCAACGAGGGCCATCCTCTCTACACCTTC.

This chain links TRBV2 with TRBJ1-5; 7 bases fit TRBD1. The ends lost 6 bases at V and 7 bases at J; junction bases unmatched: 6. The germline gives CDR1 SNHLY, CDR2 FYNNEI. This CDR3 contains 13 residues. CDR3 sequence reads: CASSFDREQPQHF. CDR3 nucleotides: TGTGCCAGCAGCTTTGACAGGGAACAGCCCCAGCATTTT.

The genes are TRBV15 and TRBJ2-7, with TRBD2 matching 11 bases. Germline CDR1 and CDR2: LNHNV and YYDKDF (reference sequence). The CDR3 extends over 16 amino acids. V shed 0 bases, J shed 4 bases, and the junction held 5 bases outside the gene matches. This chain's CDR3 is CATSRDKGTSGYEQYF. The DNA for the CDR3 is TGTGCCACCAGCAGAGATAAGGGGACTAGCGGTTACGAGCAGTACTTC.

This sequence joins TRBV11-3 and TRBJ2-7; 7 bases match TRBD1. The length of the CDR3 is 14 residues. From germline, CDR1 is SGHNT and CDR2 YENEEA. The J segment lost 2 bases and the V segment lost 3 bases, leaving 4 bases of the junction unmatched. CDR3 nucleotide sequence: TGTGCCAGCAGCTTGAGACAGGGACCCTACGAGCAGTACTTC. Protein: CASSLRQGPYEQYF.

V usage is TRBV5-1 and J usage is TRBJ2-5, with D perhaps TRBD2 (5 bases). CDR3 size: 12 residues. Germline CDR1 and CDR2: SGHRS and YFSETQ. V was trimmed by 7 bases and J by 2 bases, leaving 9 bases between them. The CDR3 DNA sequence: TGCGCCAGCGGACTGCCTCAAGAGACCCAGTACTTC. It is translated as CASGLPQETQYF.

This chain connects TRBV2 to TRBJ2-7; 7 bases agree with TRBD1. Trimming at V came to 4 bases and at J to 1 base, leaving 10 bases not matched to a gene. CDR1 and CDR2 (germline): SNHLY, FYNNEI. This CDR3 has 16 residues. CDR3 bases: TGTGCCAGCAGTGGGACCTGGGACAGAGGGTCCTACGAGCAGTACTTC. As protein: CASSGTWDRGSYEQYF.

The chain combines TRBV30 with TRBJ1-3; a possible D gene is TRBD1 (5 bases). The CDR3 sequence is 13 residues long. Germline CDR1 GTSNPN, CDR2 SVGIG (reference sequence). Between the trimmed V and J ends, which lost 2 bases and 4 bases, there was a span of 9 bases. DNA for the CDR3: TGTGCCTGGAGTCAGGGTTCCGGAAACACCATATATTTT. Amino acids: CAWSQGSGNTIYF. Together with reference TRBV30 and TRBJ1-3, the CDR3 gives the full variable domain: SQTIHQWPATLVQPVGSPLSLECTVEGTSNPNLYWYRQAAGRGLQLLFYSVGIGQISSEVPQNLSASRPQDRQFILSSKKLLLSDSGFYLCAWSQGSGNTIYFGEGSWLTVV.

This chain uses TRBV11-1 with TRBJ2-5; 11 bases agree with TRBD1. The CDR3 has 16 residues. With V trimmed by 5 bases and J by 1 base, 6 bases remained unmatched. Per germline, CDR1 SGHAT and CDR2 FQDESV (reference sequence). Here the CDR3 reads CASSGGTGGPQETQYF. The DNA for the CDR3 is TGTGCCAGCAGCGGGGGGACAGGGGGACCCCAAGAGACCCAGTACTTC.

This chain connects TRBV5-6 to TRBJ2-2; tentatively, D is TRBD1 (6 bases). CDR3 length equals 15 residues. Germline V gene lookup returns CDR1 SGHDT and CDR2 YYEEEE. V dropped 6 bases and J dropped 2 bases, with 14 bases sitting between them. The CDR3: CASMVVGHNTGELFF. In DNA form, the CDR3 reads TGTGCCAGCATGGTTGTGGGACACAACACCGGGGAGCTGTTTTTT.

V usage is TRBV19 and J usage is TRBJ2-3; TRBD2 matches at 9 bases. The CDR3 consists of 15 residues. The ends lost 3 bases at V and 5 bases at J; junction bases unmatched: 6. Germline-derived CDR1 and CDR2 are LNHDA and SQIVND (reference sequence). The CDR3 region has the DNA TGTGCCAGTAGTATTTTGGCGGGGGGGCGAGATACGCAGTATTTT. Amino acids: CASSILAGGRDTQYF.

The genes are TRBV28 and TRBJ1-4; D is unresolved. V gave up 4 bases and J gave up 7 bases, with 16 bases separating them. From germline, CDR1 is MDHEN and CDR2 SYDVKM. The length of the CDR3 is 15 residues. The CDR3 nucleotides read TGTGCCAGCAGTTCCGCGGCCCTCTCGGGTGAAAAACTGTTTTTT. This sequence encodes CASSSAALSGEKLFF.